These T cell receptor beta chains were read from a single sample in a study of shared clonotypes between healthy human individuals. TCRdb's table, derived via immunoSEQ multiplex PCR, lists solely in-frame clones and lacks some. The sample has fewer than 700,000 clones, approximately 95% seen once. Sequenced material: naive CD8+ T cells sorted from blood. The receptors were gathered from a woman aged 25 to 39 in good health. Each CDR3 is given with its conserved first and last residue. A D gene is named only where the DNA matches it firmly. Expanded clones are given a class, and other clones once, few, many or no size at all.

J gene: TRBJ2-1; V gene: TRBV20-1; clone size: NA; D gene: NA; CDR3 DNA: TGCAGTGCCAACCGGGACAATGAGCAGTTCTTC; CDR3 protein: CSANRDNEQFF
J gene: TRBJ2-3; V gene: TRBV11-3; clone size: once; D gene: TRBD2; CDR3 DNA: TGTGCCAGCAGCTTAGTAGGCGGGAGAACAGATACGCAGTATTTT; CDR3 protein: CASSLVGGRTDTQYF
J gene: TRBJ2-7; V gene: TRBV23-1; clone size: NA; D gene: NA; CDR3 DNA: TGCGCCAGCAGTCCCCGGCGCGGGTACCAGATTGTCAGTTTCGAGCAGTACTTC; CDR3 protein: CASSPRRGYQIVSFEQYF
J gene: TRBJ2-7; V gene: TRBV10-3; clone size: NA; D gene: TRBD2; CDR3 DNA: TGTGCCATCAGTGGAGTTAGCGGGAGATACGGGGCCTACGAGCAGTACTTC; CDR3 protein: CAISGVSGRYGAYEQYF
J gene: TRBJ1-3; V gene: TRBV5-3; clone size: NA; D gene: NA; CDR3 DNA: TGTGCCAGAAGCTTCTGCTCGATTACTGGAAACACCATATATTTT; CDR3 protein: CARSFCSITGNTIYF
J gene: TRBJ2-7; V gene: TRBV10-3; clone size: NA; D gene: NA; CDR3 DNA: TGTGCCATCAGTGAGTCGTCGCGGGGATCCTACGAGCAGTACTTC; CDR3 protein: CAISESSRGSYEQYF
J gene: TRBJ1-1; V gene: TRBV19; clone size: NA; D gene: NA; CDR3 DNA: TGTGCCAGTAGTATCTGGGCCCTAAACCTGAACACTGAAGCTTTCTTT; CDR3 protein: CASSIWALNLNTEAFF
J gene: TRBJ1-4; V gene: TRBV5-5; clone size: NA; D gene: NA; CDR3 DNA: TGTGCCAGCAGCTTTCAGGGGAACGGAGATGAAAAACTGTTTTTT; CDR3 protein: CASSFQGNGDEKLFF
J gene: TRBJ2-5; V gene: TRBV7-2; clone size: NA; D gene: TRBD1; CDR3 DNA: TGTGCCAGCAGCTTCTTAGGAGACAGGGGAATTGAGACCCAGTACTTC; CDR3 protein: CASSFLGDRGIETQYF
J gene: TRBJ2-1; V gene: TRBV28; clone size: NA; D gene: TRBD2; CDR3 DNA: TGTGCCAGCAGTTTCCGACTAGCTATATACAATGAGCAGTTCTTC; CDR3 protein: CASSFRLAIYNEQFF
J gene: TRBJ1-3; V gene: TRBV5-1; clone size: NA; D gene: NA; CDR3 DNA: TGCGCCAGCAGCTTGGTTCCAACAGGCCCCATCTCTGGAAACACCATATATTTT; CDR3 protein: CASSLVPTGPISGNTIYF
J gene: TRBJ2-7; V gene: TRBV11-2; clone size: NA; D gene: TRBD1; CDR3 DNA: TGTGCCAGCAGCTCACCCGGGACAGGGGTCTACGAGCAGTACTTC; CDR3 protein: CASSSPGTGVYEQYF
J gene: TRBJ2-1; V gene: TRBV7-8; clone size: NA; D gene: NA; CDR3 DNA: TGTGCCAGCAGCTTGGTTGTCTCCTACAATGAGCAGTTCTTC; CDR3 protein: CASSLVVSYNEQFF
J gene: TRBJ1-5; V gene: TRBV28; clone size: NA; D gene: NA; CDR3 DNA: TGTGCCAGCAATAACGAACGCAGGGTCTTGAGCAATCAGCCCCAGCATTTT; CDR3 protein: CASNNERRVLSNQPQHF
J gene: TRBJ2-7; V gene: TRBV21-1; clone size: NA; D gene: NA; CDR3 DNA: TGTGCCAGCAGCTCGAATCCGGGCGCTCGCTCCTACGAGCAGTACTTC; CDR3 protein: CASSSNPGARSYEQYF
J gene: TRBJ2-7; V gene: TRBV6-1; clone size: NA; D gene: NA; CDR3 DNA: TGTGCCAGCAGTGTCGGACAGTACTACGAGCAGTACTTC; CDR3 protein: CASSVGQYYEQYF
J gene: TRBJ2-7; V gene: TRBV2; clone size: NA; D gene: NA; CDR3 DNA: TGTGCCAGCTCGGAGGAGCGGGAGCAGTACTTC; CDR3 protein: CASSEEREQYF
J gene: TRBJ1-4; V gene: TRBV2; clone size: NA; D gene: NA; CDR3 DNA: TGTGCCAGCAGTGAGACAGAAACTAATGAAAAACTGTTTTTT; CDR3 protein: CASSETETNEKLFF
J gene: TRBJ1-2; V gene: TRBV7-9; clone size: NA; D gene: NA; CDR3 DNA: TGTGCCAGCAGCTCAAGTCCGGAAGGCTACACCTTC; CDR3 protein: CASSSSPEGYTF
J gene: TRBJ2-7; V gene: TRBV10-3; clone size: NA; D gene: NA; CDR3 DNA: TGTGCCATCAGTGACAGGGCCGAGAGCTCCTACGAGCAGTACTTC; CDR3 protein: CAISDRAESSYEQYF
J gene: TRBJ2-4; V gene: TRBV5-6; clone size: NA; D gene: NA; CDR3 DNA: TGTGCCAGCAGCTTGGGCAGGGTGGGGATCGGGGTAGCCAAAAACATTCAGTACTTC; CDR3 protein: CASSLGRVGIGVAKNIQYF
J gene: TRBJ1-5; V gene: TRBV9; clone size: NA; D gene: NA; CDR3 DNA: TGTGCCAGCAGCGTAGGAGGGGATAGGAGTCAGCCCCAGCATTTT; CDR3 protein: CASSVGGDRSQPQHF
J gene: TRBJ2-5; V gene: TRBV4-1; clone size: NA; D gene: TRBD2; CDR3 DNA: TGCGCCAGCAGCCAAGATAGGGTCGGACTAGACCAAGAGACCCAGTACTTC; CDR3 protein: CASSQDRVGLDQETQYF
J gene: TRBJ2-7; V gene: TRBV28; clone size: once; D gene: NA; CDR3 DNA: TGTGCCAGCAGCCCTGACTCGCGAAACAGGCGGAGGGATCCCTACGAGCAGTACTTC; CDR3 protein: CASSPDSRNRRRDPYEQYF
J gene: TRBJ2-1; V gene: TRBV9; clone size: NA; D gene: TRBD2; CDR3 DNA: TGTGCCAGCAGCGGTAGCGGGAGGGCCGGGGATGAGCAGTTCTTC; CDR3 protein: CASSGSGRAGDEQFF
J gene: TRBJ1-2; V gene: TRBV28; clone size: NA; D gene: NA; CDR3 DNA: TGTGCCAGCAGTTTTAATTCGTTGAAGGGTGTCTATTCCGGCTATGGCTACACCTTC; CDR3 protein: CASSFNSLKGVYSGYGYTF
J gene: TRBJ2-7; V gene: TRBV5-1; clone size: NA; D gene: TRBD2; CDR3 DNA: TGCGCCAGCAGCCGCCCAGCTAGCGGGAGGACCTACGAGCAGTACTTC; CDR3 protein: CASSRPASGRTYEQYF
J gene: TRBJ2-7; V gene: TRBV6-1; clone size: NA; D gene: NA; CDR3 DNA: TGTGCCAGCAGTGAGGCGGAAACCTACGAGCAGTACTTC; CDR3 protein: CASSEAETYEQYF
J gene: TRBJ1-1; V gene: TRBV28; clone size: NA; D gene: NA; CDR3 DNA: TGTGCCAGCAGTCCCCCGCAAATGAACACTGAAGCTTTCTTT; CDR3 protein: CASSPPQMNTEAFF
J gene: TRBJ2-3; V gene: TRBV27; clone size: once; D gene: NA; CDR3 DNA: TGTGCCAGCAGTTCACCCTTGGACAGTAGCACAGATACGCAGTATTTT; CDR3 protein: CASSSPLDSSTDTQYF
J gene: TRBJ2-7; V gene: TRBV25-1; clone size: NA; D gene: TRBD2; CDR3 DNA: TGTGCCAGCAGTGAAGGCGGGGGGATATACGAGCAGTACTTC; CDR3 protein: CASSEGGGIYEQYF
J gene: TRBJ1-5; V gene: TRBV5-8; clone size: NA; D gene: TRBD1; CDR3 DNA: TGTGCCAGCAGCAAAAAGACGGACAGGTGGTACAATCAGCCCCAGCATTTT; CDR3 protein: CASSKKTDRWYNQPQHF
J gene: TRBJ2-3; V gene: TRBV5-5; clone size: NA; D gene: TRBD2; CDR3 DNA: TGTGCCAGCAGCTTGAAGGATGCTAGCGGGAGGGCCCGCACAGATACGCAGTATTTT; CDR3 protein: CASSLKDASGRARTDTQYF
J gene: TRBJ1-2; V gene: TRBV14; clone size: few; D gene: NA; CDR3 DNA: TGTGCCAGCAGCCTTATGGGACGCGGCTACACCTTC; CDR3 protein: CASSLMGRGYTF
J gene: TRBJ2-7; V gene: TRBV27; clone size: NA; D gene: NA; CDR3 DNA: TGTGCCAGCAGTTTATTTGGCTCCCCGTACGAGCAGTACTTC; CDR3 protein: CASSLFGSPYEQYF
J gene: TRBJ1-1; V gene: TRBV18; clone size: NA; D gene: NA; CDR3 DNA: TGTGCCAGCTCCGACGGGACTGAAGCTTTCTTT; CDR3 protein: CASSDGTEAFF
J gene: TRBJ1-1; V gene: TRBV28; clone size: once; D gene: NA; CDR3 DNA: TGTGCCAGCTCACCACAACCCGAAGAGGGTTTGGGCACTGAAGCTTTCTTT; CDR3 protein: CASSPQPEEGLGTEAFF
J gene: TRBJ1-1; V gene: TRBV6-5; clone size: NA; D gene: NA; CDR3 DNA: TGTGCCAGCAAATCTAGTGACACTGAAGCTTTCTTT; CDR3 protein: CASKSSDTEAFF
J gene: TRBJ2-7; V gene: TRBV19; clone size: NA; D gene: NA; CDR3 DNA: TGTGCCAGTAGTATAATCCCCGGGGACGAGCAGTACTTC; CDR3 protein: CASSIIPGDEQYF
J gene: TRBJ2-7; V gene: TRBV28; clone size: NA; D gene: NA; CDR3 DNA: TGTGCCAGCAGTTTTTCGGAACGCTACGAGCAGTACTTC; CDR3 protein: CASSFSERYEQYF
J gene: TRBJ1-1; V gene: TRBV6-5; clone size: NA; D gene: NA; CDR3 DNA: TGTGCCAGCAGTTACAGGGAGGGTGTGAACACTGAAGCTTTCTTT; CDR3 protein: CASSYREGVNTEAFF
J gene: TRBJ1-1; V gene: TRBV28; clone size: NA; D gene: TRBD1; CDR3 DNA: TGTGCCAGCAGTAGACAGGGTTCCAACACTGAAGCTTTCTTT; CDR3 protein: CASSRQGSNTEAFF
J gene: TRBJ1-2; V gene: TRBV5-5; clone size: NA; D gene: TRBD1; CDR3 DNA: TGTGCCAGCAGCCCCGAGCTGGACAGGGGTGAGGACTATGGCTACACCTTC; CDR3 protein: CASSPELDRGEDYGYTF
J gene: TRBJ2-3; V gene: TRBV10-3; clone size: NA; D gene: NA; CDR3 DNA: TGTGCCATCAGTGAGTCGATTACGGCTAGCACAGATACGCAGTATTTT; CDR3 protein: CAISESITASTDTQYF
J gene: TRBJ2-7; V gene: TRBV6-5; clone size: NA; D gene: NA; CDR3 DNA: TGTGCCAGCACCCCGGCTAGATCCTACGAGCAGTACTTC; CDR3 protein: CASTPARSYEQYF
J gene: TRBJ1-1; V gene: TRBV5-1; clone size: NA; D gene: TRBD1; CDR3 DNA: TGCGCCAGCAGCTTTACAGGGGCATTGAACACTGAAGCTTTCTTT; CDR3 protein: CASSFTGALNTEAFF
J gene: TRBJ2-3; V gene: TRBV19; clone size: NA; D gene: TRBD2; CDR3 DNA: TGTGCCAGTAGGACCCGGACTAGCGGGAGCGTGCCAGATACGCAGTATTTT; CDR3 protein: CASRTRTSGSVPDTQYF